This T cell receptor (beta chain) is drawn from a study of quantifying T cell responses using KT2 cells. About the research overall: TCR alpha and beta constant-region primers primed reverse transcription of RNA.

The germline V gene encodes CDR1 MNHNS and CDR2 SASEGT. V lost 6 bases to trimming and J lost 6 bases, with 20 bases between them. The CDR3 has 15 residues. A single-stranded UMI oligo with SP2 sequence was ligated to cDNA 3' ends. First-round PCR used around 4 cycles and beta primers RC1.1 and RC1.2 covering TRBC1 and TRBC2. TCRdb ran MiXCR on the UMI-ligation and nested PCR reads and lists one entry per CDR3 protein. The sample holds tens of thousands of distinct CDR3 sequences, 9% to 15% seen once. Known numbers of the T cell clone KT2 were added to PBMC. The gene calls are TRBV6-1 and TRBJ1-1; D is unresolved. Material: PBMCs spiked with cells of the T cell clone KT2. This sequence was found in a human donor. CDR3 residues: CASSGFPGKEAEAFF. DNA for the CDR3: TGTGCCAGCAGCGGGTTCCCGGGGAAAGAGGCTGAAGCTTTCTTT.